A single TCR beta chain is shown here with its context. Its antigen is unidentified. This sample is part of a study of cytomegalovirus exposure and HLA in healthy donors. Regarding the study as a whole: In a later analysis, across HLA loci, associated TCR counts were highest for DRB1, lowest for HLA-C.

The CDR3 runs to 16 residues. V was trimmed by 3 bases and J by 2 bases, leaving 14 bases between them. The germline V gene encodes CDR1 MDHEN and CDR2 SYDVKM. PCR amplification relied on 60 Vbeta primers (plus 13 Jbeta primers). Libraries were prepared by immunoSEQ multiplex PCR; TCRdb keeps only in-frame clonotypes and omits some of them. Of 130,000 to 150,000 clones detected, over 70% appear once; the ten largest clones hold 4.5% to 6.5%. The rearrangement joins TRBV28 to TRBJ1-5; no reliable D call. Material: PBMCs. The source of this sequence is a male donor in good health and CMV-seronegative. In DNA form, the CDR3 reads TGTGCCAGCAGTTTCTCGGCAGGAAGAGGCAATCAGCCCCAGCATTTT. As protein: CASSFSAGRGNQPQHF.